The 13 T cell receptor beta chains presented below share a single source sample, sequenced in a study of blood T cells in healthy people across ages. A second PCR of about 6 to 11 cycles used a sample-barcoded 5' primer and a J-beta primer mix. TCRdb fed the 5' RACE reads into MiXCR, producing one record per CDR3 protein. The profile shows some 1.5 million distinct CDR3 sequences, roughly 30% of them singletons. Sequences were obtained from blood. The receptors come from a woman aged 25 to 39 in good health.

This clonotype was seen a handful of times. The rearrangement joins TRBV12-3 or TRBV12-4 to TRBJ1-5, with no clear D. Trimming stripped 1 base from V and 7 bases from J, with 8 bases between. CDR3 length: 13 residues. The DNA of the CDR3 is TGTGCCAGCAGTTTAGGGGTCTGGCAGCCCCAGCATTTT. Its translation is CASSLGVWQPQHF.

This clonotype was observed a handful of times. The chain has TRBV5-1 and TRBJ2-5; 7 bases fit TRBD1. The CDR3 has 14 amino acids. CDR1 is SGHRS, CDR2 YFSETQ, per germline. J gave up 5 bases and V 3 bases, and 7 bases lay outside the gene matches. This chain's CDR3 is CASSSQGDRETQYF. As DNA, the CDR3 is TGCGCCAGCAGCTCGCAGGGGGATCGGGAGACCCAGTACTTC. The variable domain in full, completed from reference TRBV5-1 and TRBJ2-5, reads KAGVTQTPRYLIKTRGQQVTLSCSPISGHRSVSWYQQTPGQGLQFLFEYFSETQRNKGNFPGRFSGRQFSNSRSEMNVSTLELGDSALYLCASSSQGDRETQYFGPGTRLLVL.

CDR3 DNA sequence: TGTGCCACCAGCAGACTTAGCGGGAGTTCGTACGAGCAGTACTTC. It encodes CATSRLSGSSYEQYF. V usage is TRBV15 and J usage is TRBJ2-4; 9 positions agree with TRBD2. The J call may not be correct, given that the DNA end is closer to TRBJ2-7. The CDR3 consists of 15 residues. Germline CDR1 and CDR2: LNHNV and YYDKDF (reference sequence).

Many counts were recorded for this clonotype. The chain combines TRBV5-6 with TRBJ2-1, with TRBD1 identical over 8 bases. The J segment lost 4 bases and the V segment lost 4 bases, leaving 10 bases of the junction unmatched. CDR3 length equals 16 residues. The germline CDR1 and CDR2 sequences are SGHDT and YYEEEE. CDR3: CASSPVGDRSYNEQFF. CDR3 nucleotide sequence: TGTGCCAGCAGCCCGGTAGGGGACAGGTCGTACAATGAGCAGTTCTTC.

This clonotype was seen at least ten times. The chain is built from TRBV12-3 or TRBV12-4 and TRBJ1-1; no clear D. The V end was cut by 2 bases, the J end by 8 bases, with 12 bases between. This CDR3 is 13 amino acids long. The DNA of the CDR3 is TGTGCCAGCAGTTTATACGGACGGCCAGAAGCTTTCTTT. Amino acids: CASSLYGRPEAFF.

This clonotype turned up a few times. As DNA, the CDR3 is TGTGCCGGGGACGGGGACACTTACACAGATACGCAGTATTTT. Its protein is CAGDGDTYTDTQYF. The chain couples TRBV2 to TRBJ2-3; a possible D gene is TRBD1 (6 bases). The germline gives CDR1 SNHLY, CDR2 FYNNEI. This CDR3 comprises 14 residues. V gave up 11 bases and J gave up 2 bases, with 17 bases separating them.

This clonotype has only a few counts. This sequence joins TRBV28 and TRBJ2-1; 11 bases are a match to TRBD1. The CDR3 sequence is 15 residues long. With 5 bases clipped from V and 5 bases from J, the junction kept 5 bases outside the gene matches. Germline CDR1 MDHEN, CDR2 SYDVKM. The CDR3 loop is CASSDRDRGDNEQFF. CDR3 DNA: TGTGCCAGCAGTGACCGGGACAGGGGGGACAATGAGCAGTTCTTC.

The chain couples TRBV10-3 to TRBJ1-4; 8 bases map to TRBD1. Germline CDR1 is ENHRY and CDR2 is SYGVKD. Trimming removed 4 bases from V and 7 bases from J; junction bases left unmatched: 11. This CDR3 contains 16 residues. CDR3 bases: TGTGCCATCAGTGGGGCTGGACAGGGCCTTGGTGAAAAACTGTTTTTT. Translated, it gives CAISGAGQGLGEKLFF.

The rearrangement uses TRBV29-1 and TRBJ1-1; no firm D call. This CDR3 has 12 residues. Looked up from germline, CDR1 is SQVTM and CDR2 is ANQGSEA. V was cut by 7 bases and J by 4 bases, with 13 bases left in between. The CDR3 here is CSGDRPGTEAFF. CDR3 nucleotides: TGCAGCGGCGATCGACCGGGCACTGAAGCTTTCTTT.

This clonotype has more than one count but fewer than ten. The rearrangement links TRBV4-1 to TRBJ1-1, with D uncertain. The CDR3 is 14 amino acids. In germline, CDR1 is MGHRA, CDR2 YSYEKL. V lost 2 bases to trimming and J lost 3 bases, with 10 bases between them. The CDR3 loop is CASSQKRWDTEAFF. CDR3 DNA: TGCGCCAGCAGCCAAAAACGATGGGACACTGAAGCTTTCTTT.

The chain uses TRBV12-3 or TRBV12-4 and TRBJ2-1, with TRBD2 as a possible D gene (6 bases). V gave up 6 bases and J gave up 6 bases, with 15 bases separating them. The CDR3 is 14 amino acids. The CDR3 sequence is CASSYLGGCNEQFF. The DNA of the CDR3 is TGTGCCAGCAGCTATCTGGGAGGCTGCAATGAGCAGTTCTTC.

This clonotype has a count of ten or more. V gene TRBV9 combines with J gene TRBJ2-1; D is perhaps TRBD2 (7 bases). Trimming pared 0 bases from V and 12 bases from J, leaving 22 bases between. Germline CDR1 SGDLS, CDR2 YYNGEE. This CDR3 region has 16 residues. This chain's CDR3 is CASSVGGNGGAEWQFF. DNA of the CDR3: TGTGCCAGCAGCGTAGGAGGTAATGGGGGGGCAGAATGGCAGTTCTTC.

CDR3 nucleotides: TGTGCCAGCAGCCGCGGACAGGGGGCGCGGGTGCGCGGCTACACCTTC. Translating it yields CASSRGQGARVRGYTF. The gene calls are TRBV7-8 and TRBJ1-2; the match to TRBD1 covers 11 bases. The CDR3 is made up of 16 amino acids. V gave up 5 bases and J gave up 8 bases; unmatched junction bases: 13. Germline CDR1 is SGHVS and CDR2 is FQNEAQ.